The 30 T cell receptor beta chains below all came from one sample that was sequenced in a study of T cell repertoires in cytomegalovirus infection. Their specific antigens are unknown. TCRdb re-analysed the reads in MiXCR, keeping a single row per CDR3 protein. The sample has under 350,000 distinct CDR3 sequences; roughly a fifth are singletons. The starting material was cultured PBMCs, obtained from culture after CMV antigen stimulation. These receptors came from a human donor in good health (CMV status not recorded). Some clones in this sample may be carry-over from other donors' samples.

This clonotype was seen only a few times. The gene calls are TRBV27 and TRBJ2-3; 8 bases are shared with TRBD1. Trimming cost V 5 bases and J 0 bases; bases outside gene matches: 4. Looked up from germline, CDR1 is MNHEY and CDR2 is SMNVEV (reference sequence). The CDR3 spans 15 residues. The CDR3 spells CASSVRGPSTDTQYF. In nucleotides, the CDR3 is TGTGCCAGCAGTGTCAGGGGGCCGAGCACAGATACGCAGTATTTT.

This clonotype has ten or more counts. CDR3 sequence: CASHSGGARGEQYF. CDR3 nucleotides: TGTGCCAGTCACTCGGGAGGGGCGAGGGGCGAGCAGTACTTC. The rearrangement uses TRBV6-1 and TRBJ2-7, with 8 nucleotides matching TRBD2. The germline CDR1 and CDR2 sequences are MNHNS and SASEGT. The CDR3 runs 14 residues. J lost 6 bases, V lost 9 bases, and 13 bases had no gene match.

This clonotype was seen many times. V is TRBV7-2 and J is TRBJ2-2, with D perhaps TRBD2 (7 bases). The germline V gene has CDR1 SGHTA and CDR2 FQGNSA. The CDR3 is made up of 16 amino acids. V was shortened by 5 bases and J by 4 bases, with 17 bases between the two germline ends. For the CDR3, the DNA is TGTGCCAGCAGCATCGACGGGGGGACAATCACCGGGGAGCTGTTTTTT. Its protein is CASSIDGGTITGELFF.

In this sample, this clonotype turned up many times. The chain's CDR3 is CASSLGRGLSYEQYV. The CDR3 region has the DNA TGTGCCAGCAGCTTAGGGAGGGGGCTCTCCTACGAGCAGTACGTC. J is TRBJ2-7 and V is TRBV7-2, with D possibly TRBD1 on 7 matching bases. Per the germline V gene, CDR1 is SGHTA and CDR2 is FQGNSA. The CDR3 length is 15 residues. Trimming removed 1 base at V and 0 bases at J, with 10 bases between.

This clonotype was seen only a few times. The rearrangement joins TRBV28 to TRBJ1-2; D is unresolved. Trimming pared 2 bases from V and 6 bases from J, leaving 10 bases between. Germline V gives CDR1 MDHEN, CDR2 SYDVKM. There are 13 residues in the CDR3. The DNA of the CDR3 is TGTGCCAGCAGTTTAAAGCCAACGCATGGCTACACCTTC. It codes for CASSLKPTHGYTF.

This clonotype turned up a few times. V usage is TRBV28 and J usage is TRBJ2-7; a possible D gene is TRBD2 (6 bases). From germline, CDR1 is MDHEN and CDR2 SYDVKM. CDR3 length: 16 residues. V lost 7 bases and J 3 bases, leaving 22 bases between the germline ends. The CDR3 spells CASIPLTGVSLYEQYF. For the CDR3, the DNA is TGTGCCAGCATCCCCTTGACGGGAGTTTCCCTCTACGAGCAGTACTTC.

The J gene is TRBJ1-1, the V gene TRBV6-5, with D uncertain. This CDR3 contains 11 residues. The germline CDR1 and CDR2 sequences are MNHEY and SVGAGI. V was clipped by 5 bases and J by 7 bases, with 8 bases between them. CDR3 sequence: CASSNRFEAFF. The CDR3 nucleotides are TGTGCCAGCAGTAATAGGTTTGAAGCTTTCTTT.

This clonotype was seen a few times. The J gene is TRBJ2-1, the V gene TRBV20-1; possibly TRBD2 for D (5 bases). Trimming shortened V by 4 bases and J by 6 bases, and 7 bases separated the two germline ends. The length of the CDR3 is 11 residues. Looked up from germline, CDR1 is DFQATT and CDR2 is SNEGSKA (reference sequence). The CDR3 loop reads CSAKLVNEQFF. CDR3 DNA sequence: TGCAGTGCTAAACTAGTCAATGAGCAGTTCTTC.

This clonotype showed up just a few times. CDR3: CASSRSIMPPYGYTF. The CDR3 bases are TGTGCCAGCAGTCGGTCCATTATGCCACCTTATGGCTACACCTTC. The chain uses TRBV12-3 or TRBV12-4 and TRBJ1-2; D remains ambiguous. Trimming left V 5 bases short and J 5 bases short, with 18 bases between. The CDR3 has 15 amino acids.

The chain couples TRBV19 to TRBJ2-7; D might be TRBD1 (5 bases). The CDR3 is 14 residues long. V shed 5 bases and J shed 6 bases, with 17 bases lying between them. Germline V gene sequence: CDR1 LNHDA, CDR2 SQIVND (reference sequence). This CDR3 reads CASSREGALREQYF. CDR3 sequence (DNA): TGTGCCAGTAGTCGTGAAGGGGCGCTTCGCGAGCAGTACTTC.

V is TRBV24-1 and J is TRBJ2-5; TRBD2 matches at 8 bases. J lost 2 bases, V lost 5 bases, and 15 bases had no gene match. The CDR3 is 18 amino acids. Germline V gene lookup returns CDR1 KGHDR and CDR2 SFDVKD. The CDR3 loop is CATSGRTRSERGQETQYF. In DNA form, the CDR3 reads TGTGCCACCAGTGGAAGGACTAGAAGCGAGCGGGGGCAAGAGACCCAGTACTTC.

The chain recombines TRBV24-1 with TRBJ2-5; D is uncertain. V was shortened by 1 base and J by 5 bases, with 4 bases between the two germline ends. The length of the CDR3 is 12 residues. CDR1 is KGHDR and CDR2 is SFDVKD in the germline V gene. CDR3 sequence reads: CATSDLRETQYF. CDR3 bases: TGTGCCACCAGTGATTTACGGGAGACCCAGTACTTC.

A few counts support this clonotype. The chain recombines TRBV12-5 with TRBJ2-4, with D perhaps TRBD2 (7 bases). Germline loops: CDR1 LGHNT, CDR2 FRNRAP. The CDR3 sequence is 15 residues long. V lost 1 base and J lost 6, with 13 bases in between. In DNA form, the CDR3 reads TGTGCTAGTGGTTTGGACGGGGGGCGCGGAAACATTCAGTACTTC. Protein product: CASGLDGGRGNIQYF.

The chain recombines TRBV7-2 with TRBJ2-5; TRBD2 matches 13 bases. Per germline, CDR1 SGHTA and CDR2 FQGNSA. V gave up 5 bases and J gave up 5 bases; unmatched junction bases: 11. The CDR3 totals 17 residues. The CDR3: CASSVLAGGVGSETQYF. CDR3 DNA sequence: TGTGCCAGCAGCGTACTAGCGGGAGGGGTCGGGTCGGAGACCCAGTACTTC.

The chain recombines TRBV5-1 with TRBJ2-3; 8 nucleotides align to TRBD1. Germline V gene sequence: CDR1 SGHRS, CDR2 YFSETQ. Trimming cost V 1 base and J 3 bases; bases outside gene matches: 4. This CDR3 has 15 residues. The CDR3 protein is CASSLSDRGTDTQYF. DNA for the CDR3: TGCGCCAGCAGCTTGTCTGACAGGGGAACAGATACGCAGTATTTT.

This clonotype was counted between two and nine times. This chain joins TRBV4-2 and TRBJ1-5, with D tentatively TRBD1 (5 bases). The CDR3 consists of 16 residues. The germline V gene has CDR1 LGHNA and CDR2 YNFKEQ. Trimming cost V 1 base and J 1 base, with 11 bases left between them. CDR3 residues: CASSQGGEGSNQPQHF. The CDR3, as DNA: TGTGCCAGCAGCCAAGGAGGGGAAGGGAGCAATCAGCCCCAGCATTTT.

The chain recombines TRBV7-2 with TRBJ2-2, with 9 nucleotides matching TRBD2. The CDR3 runs 15 residues. Germline CDR1 SGHTA, CDR2 FQGNSA. V was clipped by 5 bases and J by 5 bases; unmatched bases: 6. CDR3 DNA: TGTGCCAGCAGCCGTAGCGGGAGAGTTACCGGGGAGCTGTTTTTT. Translation gives CASSRSGRVTGELFF. Based on the CDR3 plus reference TRBV7-2 and TRBJ2-2, the full variable domain is GAGVSQSPSNKVTEKGKDVELRCDPISGHTALYWYRQSLGQGLEFLIYFQGNSAPDKSGLPSDRFSAERTGGSVSTLTIQRTQQEDSAVYLCASSRSGRVTGELFFGEGSRLTVL.

The J gene is TRBJ1-2, the V gene TRBV6-4; D is possibly TRBD1 (5 bases). Trimming left V 5 bases short and J 4 bases short, with 8 bases between. This CDR3 spans 12 amino acids. Germline V gene data show CDR1 as MRHNA and CDR2 as SNTAGT. The CDR3 nucleotides read TGTGCCAGCAGTTCGGACACCTATGGCTACACCTTC. Translating it yields CASSSDTYGYTF.

This clonotype was recorded only once. The chain joins TRBV9 to TRBJ2-6; D assignment may be TRBD1 or TRBD2 (5 bases each). Germline V gives CDR1 SGDLS, CDR2 YYNGEE. This CDR3 contains 15 residues. The V end was cut by 0 bases, the J end by 2 bases, with 6 bases between. Here the CDR3 DNA reads TGTGCCAGCAGCGTAGGGGGGACTGGGGCCAACGTCCTGACTTTC. Its protein is CASSVGGTGANVLTF. Based on the CDR3 plus reference TRBV9 and TRBJ2-6, the full variable domain is DSGVTQTPKHLITATGQRVTLRCSPRSGDLSVYWYQQSLDQGLQFLIQYYNGEERAKGNILERFSAQQFPDLHSELNLSSLELGDSALYFCASSVGGTGANVLTFGAGSRLTVL.

This clonotype showed up just a few times. CDR3 in DNA: TGTGCCAGCAGCTTAGGTTCCCAGCGGGAGAGGTACTTC. This encodes CASSLGSQRERYF. This sequence joins TRBV7-2 and TRBJ2-7, with 8 positions matching TRBD2. CDR1 and CDR2 from the germline V gene are SGHTA and FQGNSA. This CDR3 contains 13 residues. V lost 1 base to trimming and J lost 12 bases; unmatched junction nucleotides: 8.

This clonotype was observed a few times. The chain joins TRBV6-1 to TRBJ1-5, with 7 bases that match TRBD1. The CDR3 loop spans 16 amino acids. CDR1 is MNHNS and CDR2 is SASEGT in the germline V gene. With 8 bases clipped from V and 2 bases from J, the junction kept 12 bases outside the gene matches. The CDR3 DNA is TGTGCCAGCGGGAAGGCAGGGGGTGGCGGCAATCAGCCCCAGCATTTT. It translates to CASGKAGGGGNQPQHF.

In its sample, this clonotype was seen many times. The rearrangement uses TRBV19 and TRBJ2-4; the match to TRBD2 covers 9 bases. This CDR3 has 17 residues. Germline CDR1 LNHDA, CDR2 SQIVND (reference sequence). The J segment lost 1 base and the V segment lost 1 base, leaving 5 bases of the junction unmatched. CDR3 DNA: TGTGCCAGTAGTATAGTAGAAACTAGCGGGGCCAAAAACATTCAGTACTTC. The encoded protein is CASSIVETSGAKNIQYF. The full variable domain, in which reference TRBV19 and TRBJ2-4 provide the parts outside the CDR3, is DGGITQSPKYLFRKEGQNVTLSCEQNLNHDAMYWYRQDPGQGLRLIYYSQIVNDFQKGDIAEGYSVSREKKESFPLTVTSAQKNPTAFYLCASSIVETSGAKNIQYFGAGTRLSVL.

There are a few counts of this clonotype. The CDR3 loop is CASSLGGGQVGYEQYF. The DNA of the CDR3 is TGTGCCAGCAGCTTAGGTGGCGGACAGGTCGGGTACGAGCAGTACTTC. The V gene is TRBV7-2, the J gene TRBJ2-7; 7 nucleotides line up with TRBD1. Germline CDR1 SGHTA, CDR2 FQGNSA. CDR3 length: 16 residues. After removal of 1 base from V and 4 bases from J, the junction contained 10 bases not matched to a gene.

This clonotype was seen a few times. The chain recombines TRBV2 with TRBJ1-2, with D possibly matching TRBD1 (6 bases). In germline, CDR1 is SNHLY, CDR2 FYNNEI. The CDR3 extends over 13 amino acids. Trimming left V 4 bases short and J 7 bases short, with 13 bases between. In nucleotides, the CDR3 is TGTGCCAGCAGTGCCAACAGGGCTGTTGGCTACACCTTC. Translated: CASSANRAVGYTF. Combining the CDR3 with reference TRBV2 and TRBJ1-2 gives the whole variable domain EPEVTQTPSHQVTQMGQEVILRCVPISNHLYFYWYRQILGQKVEFLVSFYNNEISEKSEIFDDQFSVERPDGSNFTLKIRSTKLEDSAMYFCASSANRAVGYTFGSGTRLTVV.

This clonotype was counted a few times. V is TRBV7-4 and J is TRBJ1-6, with D uncertain. CDR3 length equals 13 residues. V was shortened by 1 base and J by 10 bases, with 8 bases between the two germline ends. From germline, CDR1 is SGHVT and CDR2 SQSDAQ. The CDR3 DNA is TGTGCCAGCAGCTTAGTAGAAGGATCACCCCTCCACTTT. It codes for CASSLVEGSPLHF. Drawing the rest from reference TRBV7-4 and TRBJ1-6, the complete variable domain is GAGVSQSPRYKVAKRGRDVALRCDSISGHVTLYWYRQTLGQGSEVLTYSQSDAQRDKSGRPSGRFSAERPERSVSTLKIQRTEQGDSAVYLCASSLVEGSPLHFGNGTRLTVT.

J is TRBJ2-5 and V is TRBV7-9, with D perhaps TRBD1 (5 bases). Trimming removed 4 bases at V and 6 bases at J, with 9 bases between. The CDR3 is 12 residues long. Germline CDR1 and CDR2: SEHNR and FQNEAQ (reference sequence). The CDR3 DNA follows: TGTGCCAGCAGCTCAATGGGGCAGACCCAGTACTTC. Protein sequence: CASSSMGQTQYF.

The CDR3 nucleotides read TGCGCCAGCAGCCAAGGCAGGGGAGGCAATTCACCCCTCCACTTT. This translates into CASSQGRGGNSPLHF. The V gene is TRBV4-3, the J gene TRBJ1-6, with a weak D call TRBD1 (6 bases). The germline V gene encodes CDR1 LGHNA and CDR2 YSLEER. With 1 base removed from V and 7 bases from J, the gap between germline ends came to 11 bases. This CDR3 contains 15 residues.

In this sample, this clonotype turned up many times. The chain uses TRBV7-2 and TRBJ1-5; 7 bases are a match to TRBD1. The CDR3 covers 15 residues. Losses at the gene ends were 5 bases for V and 2 bases for J; bases not matched to a gene: 6. Germline V gene lookup returns CDR1 SGHTA and CDR2 FQGNSA. The CDR3 spells CASSIRQGGNQPQHF. The CDR3 coding sequence is TGTGCCAGCAGCATCCGACAGGGCGGCAATCAGCCCCAGCATTTT.

The chain combines TRBV19 with TRBJ2-1; 7 positions match TRBD1. The germline V gene encodes CDR1 LNHDA and CDR2 SQIVND (reference sequence). This CDR3 has 16 amino acids. V lost 5 bases to trimming and J lost 5 bases; unmatched junction nucleotides: 12. CDR3 in DNA: TGTGCCAGTAGTCGGGTACCGGGACAGTATAACAATGAGCAGTTCTTC. It yields the protein CASSRVPGQYNNEQFF. The full variable domain, completed using reference TRBV19 and TRBJ2-1, is DGGITQSPKYLFRKEGQNVTLSCEQNLNHDAMYWYRQDPGQGLRLIYYSQIVNDFQKGDIAEGYSVSREKKESFPLTVTSAQKNPTAFYLCASSRVPGQYNNEQFFGPGTRLTVL.

This clonotype has a count of ten or more. This sequence joins TRBV12-3 or TRBV12-4 and TRBJ1-3; TRBD1 matches 7 bases. With 6 bases clipped from V and 3 bases from J, the junction kept 5 bases outside the gene matches. The CDR3 is made up of 14 amino acids. The DNA for the CDR3 is TGTGCCAGCAGCCCCAGGACAGGTGGAAACACCATATATTTT. Its protein product is CASSPRTGGNTIYF.